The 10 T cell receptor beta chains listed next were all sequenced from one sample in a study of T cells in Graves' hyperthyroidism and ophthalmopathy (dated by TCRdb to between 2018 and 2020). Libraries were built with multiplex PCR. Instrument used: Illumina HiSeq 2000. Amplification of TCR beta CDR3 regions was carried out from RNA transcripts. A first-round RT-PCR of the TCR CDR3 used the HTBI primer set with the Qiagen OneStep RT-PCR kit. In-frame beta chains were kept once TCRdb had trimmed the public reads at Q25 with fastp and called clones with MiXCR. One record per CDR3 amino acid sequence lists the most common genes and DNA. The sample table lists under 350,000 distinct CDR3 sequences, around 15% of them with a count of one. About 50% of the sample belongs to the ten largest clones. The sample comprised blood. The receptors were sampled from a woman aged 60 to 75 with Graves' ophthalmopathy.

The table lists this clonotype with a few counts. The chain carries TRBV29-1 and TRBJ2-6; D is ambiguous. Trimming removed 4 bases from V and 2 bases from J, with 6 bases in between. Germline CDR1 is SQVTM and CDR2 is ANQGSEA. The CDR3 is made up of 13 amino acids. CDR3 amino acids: CSVVGAGANVLTF. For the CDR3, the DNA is TGCAGCGTTGTTGGTGCTGGGGCCAACGTCCTGACTTTC.

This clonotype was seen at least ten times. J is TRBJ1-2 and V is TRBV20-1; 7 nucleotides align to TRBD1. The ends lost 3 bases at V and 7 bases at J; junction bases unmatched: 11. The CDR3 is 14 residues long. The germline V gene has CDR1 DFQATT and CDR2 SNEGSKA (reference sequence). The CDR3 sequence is CSASFRQGSVGYTF. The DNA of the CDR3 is TGCAGTGCTAGCTTTCGACAGGGATCGGTTGGCTACACCTTC.

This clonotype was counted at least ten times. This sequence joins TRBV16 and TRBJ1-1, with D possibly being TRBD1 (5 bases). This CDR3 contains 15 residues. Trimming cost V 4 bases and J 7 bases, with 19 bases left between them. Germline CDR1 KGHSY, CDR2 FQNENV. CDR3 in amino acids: CASSPTGRREGEAFF. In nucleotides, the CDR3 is TGTGCCAGCAGCCCGACCGGGCGCAGGGAGGGTGAAGCTTTCTTT.

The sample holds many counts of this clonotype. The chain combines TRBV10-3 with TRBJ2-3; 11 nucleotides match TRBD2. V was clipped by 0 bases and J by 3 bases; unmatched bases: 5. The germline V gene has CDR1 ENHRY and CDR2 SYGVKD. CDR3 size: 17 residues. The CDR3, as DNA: TGTGCCATCAGTGAGTCGATAGCTAGCGGGGGGACAGATACGCAGTATTTT. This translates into CAISESIASGGTDTQYF.

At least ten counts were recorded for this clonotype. Here the CDR3 reads CASSKGRHQPQHF. In DNA form, the CDR3 reads TGTGCCAGCAGCAAGGGACGGCATCAGCCCCAGCATTTT. The V and J genes are TRBV28 and TRBJ1-5, with a weak D call TRBD1 (5 bases). CDR1 is MDHEN, CDR2 SYDVKM, per germline. V was cut by 6 bases and J by 5 bases, with 11 bases left in between. There are 13 residues in the CDR3.

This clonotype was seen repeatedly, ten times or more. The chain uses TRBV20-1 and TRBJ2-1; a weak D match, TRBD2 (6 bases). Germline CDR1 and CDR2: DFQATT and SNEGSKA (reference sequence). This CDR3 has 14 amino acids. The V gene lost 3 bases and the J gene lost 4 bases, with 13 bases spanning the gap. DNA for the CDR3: TGCAGTGCTAGGCGGGACGCCCTTTACAATGAGCAGTTCTTC. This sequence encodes CSARRDALYNEQFF.

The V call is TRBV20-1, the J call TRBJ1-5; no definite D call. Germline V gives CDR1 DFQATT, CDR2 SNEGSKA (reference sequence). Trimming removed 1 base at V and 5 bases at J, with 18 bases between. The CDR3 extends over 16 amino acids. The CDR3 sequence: CSARGLEIGHDQPQHF. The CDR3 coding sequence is TGCAGTGCTAGAGGCCTGGAAATAGGGCACGATCAGCCCCAGCATTTT.

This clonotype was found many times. The CDR3, as DNA: TGTGCCAGCAGCTCGAAACAGGGAAACACTGAAGCTTTCTTT. Its protein is CASSSKQGNTEAFF. J is TRBJ1-1 and V is TRBV11-3; TRBD1 might be the D (6 bases). The germline CDR1 and CDR2 sequences are SGHNT and YENEEA. Trimming removed 4 bases at V and 2 bases at J, with 11 bases between. The CDR3 covers 14 residues.

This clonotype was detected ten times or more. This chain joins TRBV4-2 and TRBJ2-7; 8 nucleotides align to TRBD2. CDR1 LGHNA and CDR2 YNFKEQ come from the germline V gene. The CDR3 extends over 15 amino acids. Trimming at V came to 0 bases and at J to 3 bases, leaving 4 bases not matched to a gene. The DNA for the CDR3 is TGTGCCAGCAGCCAAGAAACCGGGACTAGCTACGAGCAGTACTTC. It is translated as CASSQETGTSYEQYF.

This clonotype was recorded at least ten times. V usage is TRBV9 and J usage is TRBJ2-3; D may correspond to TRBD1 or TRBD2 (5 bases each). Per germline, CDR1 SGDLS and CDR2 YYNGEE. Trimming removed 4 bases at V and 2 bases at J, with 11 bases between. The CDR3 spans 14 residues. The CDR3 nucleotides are TGTGCCAGCAGCCTCTGGGACGCCACAGATACGCAGTATTTT. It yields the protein CASSLWDATDTQYF.